Each of the 22 T cell receptor beta chains below was sequenced from the same sample in a study of T-cell memory formation after mild COVID-19. TCRdb reprocessed the 5' RACE reads with MiXCR, giving one entry per CDR3 protein. The sample comprises about 350,000 distinct CDR3 sequences, roughly 13% of which are singletons, and about a fifth rests with the top ten. Specimen: PBMCs or a T cell subset sorted from them (not recorded which). Receptor source: a man younger than 35 who had mild COVID-19 (a few samples of this study predate the infection). Cell type and time point are not known.

This chain links TRBV11-2 with TRBJ2-1, with 8 positions matching TRBD1. This CDR3 has 15 amino acids. The V gene's germline CDR1 is SGHAT and CDR2 FQNNGV. The junction had 3 bases not matched to a gene; V was cut back by 5 bases and J by 0 bases. CDR3 in amino acids: CASSQTGVSYNEQFF. CDR3 DNA sequence: TGTGCCAGCAGCCAGACAGGGGTCTCCTACAATGAGCAGTTCTTC.

CDR3 sequence: CASSVGQGGTEAFF. In nucleotides, the CDR3 is TGTGCCAGCAGCGTGGGACAGGGCGGTACTGAAGCTTTCTTT. The J gene is TRBJ1-1, the V gene TRBV9, with 9 bases matching TRBD1. CDR3 length: 14 amino acids. V was clipped by 2 bases and J by 5 bases; unmatched bases: 4. Germline V lookup: CDR1 SGDLS, CDR2 YYNGEE.

CDR3: CASSPGSGGTGELFF. As DNA, the CDR3 is TGCGCCAGCAGCCCCGGCTCGGGGGGCACCGGGGAGCTGTTTTTT. V and J are TRBV4-1 and TRBJ2-2, with TRBD2 identical over 7 bases. The CDR3 has 15 residues. With V trimmed by 4 bases and J by 4 bases, 6 bases remained unmatched. Germline V gives CDR1 MGHRA, CDR2 YSYEKL.

The gene calls are TRBV6-5 and TRBJ2-2, with 16 bases that match TRBD2. Germline V gene lookup returns CDR1 MNHEY and CDR2 SVGAGI. With 2 bases clipped from V and 6 bases from J, the junction kept 12 bases outside the gene matches. CDR3 length: 20 amino acids. CDR3 residues: CASSYTSPGLAGGSAGELFF. CDR3 sequence (DNA): TGTGCCAGCAGTTACACCTCACCGGGACTAGCGGGGGGGAGCGCCGGGGAGCTGTTTTTT.

Concerning this clonotype: Sequence at one end of the junction differs from germline and may be a read error. The chain employs TRBV5-1 and TRBJ2-3, with 9 bases that match TRBD1. This CDR3 has 15 amino acids. Looked up from germline, CDR1 is SGHRS and CDR2 is YFSETQ. The CDR3 DNA reads as TGCGCCTGCAGCTTGGGACAGGGAAGCGCAGATACGCAGTATTTT. Translating it yields CACSLGQGSADTQYF.

The chain has TRBV24-1 and TRBJ2-3, with D hard to call. CDR3 length: 12 amino acids. The germline CDR1 and CDR2 sequences are KGHDR and SFDVKD. V was shortened by 5 bases and J by 7 bases, with 9 bases between the two germline ends. This chain's CDR3 is CATSASPNTQYF. The CDR3, as DNA: TGTGCCACCAGTGCATCTCCCAATACGCAGTATTTT.

This clonotype appeared a few times. CDR3 amino acids: CASSLRGQGPSPLHF. The CDR3 DNA reads TGTGCCAGCAGCCTCCGAGGACAGGGGCCTTCACCCCTCCACTTT. This chain uses TRBV3-1 with TRBJ1-6; TRBD1 aligns across 9 bases. Germline V gives CDR1 LGHDT, CDR2 YNNKEL (reference sequence). V trimming: 4 bases; J trimming: 9 bases; junction bases outside the gene matches: 7. This CDR3 has 15 amino acids.

V and J are TRBV20-1 and TRBJ2-5, with 10 bases lining up with TRBD2. The J segment lost 4 bases and the V segment lost 5 bases, leaving 10 bases of the junction unmatched. In germline, CDR1 is DFQATT, CDR2 SNEGSKA (reference sequence). The CDR3 length is 15 residues. CDR3 sequence: CSASNSGGAGETQYF. CDR3 DNA: TGCAGTGCTTCGAACAGCGGGGGGGCTGGAGAGACCCAGTACTTC.

This clonotype was recorded many times. The chain links TRBV29-1 to TRBJ2-1; either TRBD1 or TRBD2 may supply D (5 bases each). The CDR3 loop spans 13 amino acids. The germline V gene encodes CDR1 SQVTM and CDR2 ANQGSEA. V shed 6 bases and J shed 6 bases, with 15 bases lying between them. This CDR3 reads CSVGTGEGNEQFF. The CDR3 nucleotides are TGCAGCGTGGGGACCGGAGAAGGCAATGAGCAGTTCTTC.

This clonotype was picked up a small number of times. The chain carries TRBV5-6 and TRBJ2-3; D perhaps matches TRBD1 (6 bases). The CDR3 is made up of 16 amino acids. Germline loops: CDR1 SGHDT, CDR2 YYEEEE. The V and J ends lost 1 base and 0 bases respectively, with 12 bases between them. The CDR3 DNA is TGTGCCAGCAGCTTGTCCCTCAGGGGAAGCACAGATACGCAGTATTTT. It is translated as CASSLSLRGSTDTQYF.

The J gene is TRBJ2-3, the V gene TRBV20-1; D not resolved. Trimming took 3 bases from V and 2 from J, leaving 12 bases between them. This CDR3 contains 14 residues. The germline CDR1 and CDR2 sequences are DFQATT and SNEGSKA (reference sequence). DNA for the CDR3: TGCAGTGCTAGGGATGGGTTTTTCACAGATACGCAGTATTTT. It translates to CSARDGFFTDTQYF.

The chain uses TRBV28 and TRBJ1-2; D unresolved. Germline V gene lookup returns CDR1 MDHEN and CDR2 SYDVKM. V dropped 5 bases and J dropped 5 bases, with 9 bases sitting between them. CDR3 length: 12 residues. CDR3 in DNA: TGTGCCAGCAGTCCCGACTTGTATGGCTACACCTTC. Its translation is CASSPDLYGYTF.

This clonotype came up a few times. The V gene is TRBV4-1, the J gene TRBJ1-5; the D is unclear. V lost 0 bases to trimming and J lost 8 bases, with 11 bases between them. This CDR3 comprises 14 residues. Germline V gives CDR1 MGHRA, CDR2 YSYEKL. The CDR3 protein is CASSQDLRKEPQHF. The CDR3 DNA reads as TGCGCCAGCAGCCAAGATTTACGGAAAGAGCCCCAGCATTTT.

This clonotype was seen a handful of times. The chain couples TRBV5-3 to TRBJ2-5, with D unclear. TRBV5-3 is known as an ORF, though its function is uncertain. CDR3 length: 14 residues. V was shortened by 0 bases and J by 1 base, with 7 bases between the two germline ends. CDR3: CARSLEVFQETQYF. CDR3 DNA: TGTGCCAGAAGCTTGGAGGTCTTCCAAGAGACCCAGTACTTC.

This clonotype was found a few times. The rearrangement joins TRBV7-2 to TRBJ2-1; D is unclear. Germline CDR1 SGHTA, CDR2 FQGNSA. The CDR3 totals 12 residues. The V end was cut by 5 bases, the J end by 5 bases, with 7 bases between. CDR3 DNA sequence: TGTGCCAGCAGCGATTATAACAATGAGCAGTTCTTC. Translation gives CASSDYNNEQFF.

This clonotype has a handful of counts. The V and J genes are TRBV29-1 and TRBJ2-2; D unclear. The CDR3 is 16 residues long. Germline CDR1 and CDR2: SQVTM and ANQGSEA. V dropped 4 bases and J dropped 0 bases, with 15 bases sitting between them. The CDR3 DNA reads TGCAGCGTTGTTGTCGTGGCGGTCCCGAACACCGGGGAGCTGTTTTTT. Protein sequence: CSVVVVAVPNTGELFF.

V usage is TRBV9 and J usage is TRBJ2-2; a possible D gene is TRBD2 (6 bases). Between the trimmed V and J ends, which lost 0 bases and 3 bases, there was a span of 9 bases. Germline V gene sequence: CDR1 SGDLS, CDR2 YYNGEE. This CDR3 contains 15 residues. The CDR3 DNA reads TGTGCCAGCAGCGTAGTGGGGGGATACACCGGGGAGCTGTTTTTT. It codes for CASSVVGGYTGELFF.

This chain joins TRBV7-8 and TRBJ1-3; unclear D gene. Germline V gene data show CDR1 as SGHVS and CDR2 as FQNEAQ. V shed 3 bases and J shed 4 bases, with 16 bases lying between them. The length of the CDR3 is 16 residues. CDR3 region: CASSFRASLGGNTIYF. CDR3 DNA: TGTGCCAGCAGCTTCCGGGCCTCCCTAGGGGGAAACACCATATATTTT.

A few counts support this clonotype. This sequence joins TRBV5-1 and TRBJ2-5, with 7 bases lining up with TRBD1. With V trimmed by 4 bases and J by 4 bases, 10 bases remained unmatched. The CDR3 runs 15 residues. Germline CDR1 SGHRS, CDR2 YFSETQ. This CDR3 is CASSLAPGQIETQYF. CDR3 in DNA: TGCGCCAGCAGCCTAGCCCCGGGACAGATAGAGACCCAGTACTTC.

This clonotype was observed many times. The chain has TRBV6-2 or TRBV6-3 and TRBJ2-5, with D perhaps given as TRBD1 or TRBD2 (5 bases each). The ends were cut back, 5 bases at V and 3 bases at J, with 7 bases in the middle. CDR1 is MNHEY, CDR2 SVGEGT, per germline. This CDR3 is built from 12 residues. CDR3 DNA: TGTGCCAGCAGTGGGACGGAAGAGACCCAGTACTTC. It specifies CASSGTEETQYF.

This chain uses TRBV20-1 with TRBJ2-6, with D unclear. V lost 4 bases, J lost 2 bases, and 6 bases lay in between. The CDR3 loop spans 13 amino acids. Germline-derived CDR1 and CDR2 are DFQATT and SNEGSKA (reference sequence). The chain's CDR3 is CSATVPGANVLTF. In DNA form, the CDR3 reads TGCAGTGCTACGGTCCCTGGGGCCAACGTCCTGACTTTC.

This clonotype was seen many times. This chain joins TRBV29-1 and TRBJ2-1; D is unclear. The germline gives CDR1 SQVTM, CDR2 ANQGSEA. Deletions cut 5 bases from V and 0 bases from J, with 11 bases between. The CDR3 sequence is 14 residues long. This CDR3 is CSVIDTSSYNEQFF. Written as DNA, the CDR3 is TGCAGCGTTATTGATACGAGCTCCTACAATGAGCAGTTCTTC.